The sequence of this TCR beta chain was determined in a study of blood T cell repertoires in COVID-19. This clone was recorded once. The CDR3 is made up of 14 amino acids. V trimming: 2 bases; J trimming: 2 bases; junction bases outside the gene matches: 2. Sequencing was performed with immunoSEQ multiplex PCR; in TCRdb, only in-frame clones are kept and a portion is missing. The sample yields roughly 78,000 clones, roughly 90% seen once. This chain joins TRBV23-1 and TRBJ2-7, with TRBD1 identical over 8 bases. TRBV23-1 carries the ORF label, with uncertain function. This receptor was identified in a middle-aged man with acute or convalescent COVID-19. The sequenced material came from peripheral blood. The CDR3 loop is CASSQRDRPYEQYF. CDR3 coding DNA: TGCGCCAGCAGTCAACGGGACAGGCCCTACGAGCAGTACTTC.